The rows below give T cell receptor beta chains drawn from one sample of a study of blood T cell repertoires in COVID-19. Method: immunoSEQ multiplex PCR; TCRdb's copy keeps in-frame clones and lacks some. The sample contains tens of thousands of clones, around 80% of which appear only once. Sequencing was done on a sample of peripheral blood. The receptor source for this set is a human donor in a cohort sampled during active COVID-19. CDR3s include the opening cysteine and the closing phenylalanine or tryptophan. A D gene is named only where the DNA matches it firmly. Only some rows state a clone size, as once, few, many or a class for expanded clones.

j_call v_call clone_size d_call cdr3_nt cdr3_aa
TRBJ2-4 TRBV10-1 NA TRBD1 TGCGCCAGCAGTGAAATTGGGTGGGACAGGGGTACCAAAAACATTCAGTACTTC CASSEIGWDRGTKNIQYF
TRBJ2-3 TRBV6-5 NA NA TGTGCCAGCAACCGCGGGCCTCAACCCACAGATACGCAGTATTTT CASNRGPQPTDTQYF
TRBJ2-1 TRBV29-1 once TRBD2 TGCAGCGTTGAAGGACTAGCGGGGGGACGGAATGAGCAGTTCTTC CSVEGLAGGRNEQFF
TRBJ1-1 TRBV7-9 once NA TGTGCCAGCAGCTTAGCGCGGGCAGGAACTTACGGAGACACTGAAGCTTTCTTT CASSLARAGTYGDTEAFF
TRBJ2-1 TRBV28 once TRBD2 TGTGCCAGCAGTTTATGGACTAGCGGGCAACGGAATGAGCAGTTCTTC CASSLWTSGQRNEQFF
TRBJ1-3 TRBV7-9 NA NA TGTGCCAGCAGCTTCGGTCGCACACAGTCTGGAAACACCATATATTTT CASSFGRTQSGNTIYF
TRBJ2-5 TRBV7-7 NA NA TGTGCTAGCAGCTTAAAGGGGGAGACCCAGTACTTC CASSLKGETQYF
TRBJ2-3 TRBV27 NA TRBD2 TGTGCCAGCAGCTTGAAGCGGGGTGGCACAGATACGCAGTATTTT CASSLKRGGTDTQYF
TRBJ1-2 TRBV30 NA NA TGTGCCTGGAGTCCAGGCGGGCAGATCTATGGCTACACCTTC CAWSPGGQIYGYTF
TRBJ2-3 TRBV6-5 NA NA TGTGCCAGCAGCCCATTCAGAGGGAGCACAGATACGCAGTATTTT CASSPFRGSTDTQYF
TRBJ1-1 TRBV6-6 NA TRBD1 TGTGCCAGCAGTTATTGGGACAGGGGAATAGGAACTGAAGCTTTCTTT CASSYWDRGIGTEAFF
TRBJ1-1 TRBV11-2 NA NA TGTGCCAGCAGCTTAGAACGGGGCACTGAAGCTTTCTTT CASSLERGTEAFF
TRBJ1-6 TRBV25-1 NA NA TGTGCCAGCAGTCCGGGACACCTGAATTCACCCCTCCACTTT CASSPGHLNSPLHF
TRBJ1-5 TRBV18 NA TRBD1 TGTGCCAGCTCATTGGGGGACAGGGGGCAATATCAGCCCCAGCATTTT CASSLGDRGQYQPQHF
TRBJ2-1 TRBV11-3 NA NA TGTGCCAGCAGCTTAGATCTACTTACCAATGAGCAGTTCTTC CASSLDLLTNEQFF
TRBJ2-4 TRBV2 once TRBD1 TGTGCCAGCAGCGGGGACAGGGCCAAAAACATTCAGTACTTC CASSGDRAKNIQYF
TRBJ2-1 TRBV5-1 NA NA TGCGCCAGCAGCTTGGTTGGTGGGGGCCGAGACAATGAGCAGTTCTTC CASSLVGGGRDNEQFF
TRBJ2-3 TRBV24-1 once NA TGTGCCACCAGTGATTGGGCCCCGGAGGGCACAGATACGCAGTATTTT CATSDWAPEGTDTQYF
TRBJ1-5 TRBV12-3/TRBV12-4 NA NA TGTGCCAGCAGTTTGGGGCAGGTCAAGCCCCAGCATTTT CASSLGQVKPQHF
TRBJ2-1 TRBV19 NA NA TGTGCCAGTAGGCGACAGAATGAGCAGTTCTTC CASRRQNEQFF
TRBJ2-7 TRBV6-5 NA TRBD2 TGTGCCAGCAGACTAGCGGGAGGGCGCAACGAGCAGTACTTC CASRLAGGRNEQYF